This TCR beta chain emerged from a study of blood T cells in healthy people across ages. Trimming at V came to 2 bases and at J to 2 bases, leaving 9 bases not matched to a gene. Germline values: CDR1 MNHEY, CDR2 SVGAGI. This CDR3 spans 17 amino acids. Points from the study as a whole: Relative to aged donors, long-lived donors carried more naive CD4+ cells and displayed higher diversity. Age advanced and TCR beta diversity per million T cells fell, roughly linearly.

This clonotype turned up a few times. Its antigen is undetermined. Healthy individuals of Caucasian origin from Russia, aged about 6 to 90, served as donors. The authors ran a second PCR of about 6 to 11 cycles using a sample-barcoded 5' primer and a J-beta primer mix. Each cDNA molecule was tagged by a template-switch adaptor that had 12 random nucleotides. Using its own MiXCR run on the 5' RACE reads, TCRdb lists one record per CDR3 protein. The sample has around 800,000 distinct CDR3 sequences, approximately 48% seen once. The chain has TRBV6-5 and TRBJ2-3, with 8 bases identical to TRBD2. Material: blood. The origin of this receptor is a man aged 55 to 69 in good health. CDR3: CASSYRRVAGYTDTQYF. Here the CDR3 DNA reads TGTGCCAGCAGTTACCGCCGTGTAGCGGGATACACAGATACGCAGTATTTT.